This TCR beta chain originates from a study of T cells in narcolepsy. As for the study in general: Donors had narcolepsy type 1 or type 2, or were healthy controls.

Assay used: immunoSEQ multiplex PCR; TCRdb lists only in-frame clones, some missing. The sample yields under 35,000 clones, 80% to 85% seen once. The CDR3 spans 14 residues. V was cut by 1 base and J by 0 bases, with 6 bases left in between. CDR1 SEHNR and CDR2 FQNEAQ come from the germline V gene (reference sequence). On this clone itself: Antigen specificity is unknown.

General study points: Blood of same and different patients, but not healthy controls, reportedly held recurring autoreactive clonotypes. HCRT-specific and TRIB2-specific autoreactive clonotypes appeared among same-patient CSF and blood CD4+ clonotypes.

The sequence came from a human donor with narcolepsy. Sequencing used CD45RA- memory CD4+ T cells from PBMCs. The V gene is TRBV7-9, the J gene TRBJ1-2; D not certain. The CDR3 bases are TGTGCCAGCAGCTTAGACAGTTCTAACTATGGCTACACCTTC. Translating it yields CASSLDSSNYGYTF.